The following is a T cell receptor (beta chain) sequence with its context. Antigen unknown. Germline V lookup: CDR1 SQVTM, CDR2 ANQGSEA. This CDR3 comprises 12 residues. J was trimmed by 6 bases and V by 2 bases; bases with no gene match: 3. Punch biopsies of lesional scalp, plus peripheral blood, were taken from alopecia areata patients. cDNA prepared by RNA extraction and subsequent reverse transcription served as the template for sequencing. Some clones are missing from TCRdb's copy, which holds only in-frame ones; the method was immunoSEQ multiplex PCR. The sample carries 6,500 to 10,000 clones, around 55% recorded once. The data were taken from a study of CD8+ T cells in alopecia areata. Study at large: Treated patients received oral tofacitinib, 5 to 10 mg twice daily.

Study-level points and caveats: Relative to mice, TCR sharing across patients was less clear, a difference possibly HLA-related. Clonality in lesional scalp, especially alopecia totalis/universalis, exceeded that of normal scalp. Scalp sequencing also captures normal skin's resident alphabeta T cells.

The specimen comprised skin, sampled at week 0. The chain recombines TRBV29-1 with TRBJ2-7; 8 bases match TRBD1. The sequence was collected from a human donor with alopecia areata. CDR3 in DNA: TGCAGCGTTGAACAGGGGGCGAGCGAGCAGTACTTC. Protein: CSVEQGASEQYF.